Each of the 32 T cell receptor beta chains below was sequenced from the same sample in a study of CD8+CD57+ T cells in acquired aplastic anemia. Profiling of TCR beta VDJ combinations and CDR3 sequences used genomic DNA as template. One entry per CDR3 protein results from TCRdb running MiXCR on the reads. The sample yields hundreds of thousands of distinct CDR3 sequences, just under 70% seen once. Sequenced input: sorted CD4+, CD8+, or CD8+CD57+ T cells (not recorded which) from PBMCs. All receptors derive from a human donor in good health, serving as a control.

The chain employs TRBV20-1 and TRBJ1-5, with a weak D call TRBD1 (5 bases). Per germline, CDR1 DFQATT and CDR2 SNEGSKA (reference sequence). This CDR3 contains 18 residues. V lost 3 bases, J lost 0 bases, and 21 bases lay in between. The CDR3 sequence: CSARGQGNGSGSNQPQHF. CDR3 DNA: TGCAGTGCTAGGGGCCAGGGCAATGGCTCCGGTAGCAATCAGCCCCAGCATTTT.

This clonotype showed up just once. The V gene is TRBV9, the J gene TRBJ2-2, with D maybe TRBD2 (6 bases). This CDR3 is 15 amino acids long. CDR1 and CDR2 from the germline V gene are SGDLS and YYNGEE. V lost 3 bases and J 11 bases, leaving 20 bases between the germline ends. The CDR3 here is CASSGAGTVTYELFF. The CDR3 DNA is TGTGCCAGCAGCGGGGCCGGGACTGTAACCTACGAGCTGTTTTTT.

This clonotype was found a few times. Here the CDR3 DNA reads TGTGCCAGCAGCTTGTCCCCGTCCACAGATACGCAGTATTTT. Protein product: CASSLSPSTDTQYF. This sequence joins TRBV5-4 and TRBJ2-3, with D unclear. The V gene lost 1 base and the J gene lost 2 bases, with 8 bases spanning the gap. The CDR3 contains 14 residues. Germline values: CDR1 SGHNT, CDR2 YYREEE (reference sequence).

Points on this clonotype: The junction departs from germline at one end; a sequencing error may be responsible. The genes are TRBV4-1 and TRBJ1-4, with D perhaps matching TRBD1 (6 bases). This CDR3 is 18 amino acids long. Germline values: CDR1 MGHRA, CDR2 YSYEKL. CDR3 region: CASSQDHLTGSGNEKLSF. CDR3 DNA sequence: TGCGCCAGCAGCCAAGACCACCTTACAGGGTCGGGTAATGAAAAACTGTCTTTT.

Points on this clonotype: One end of the junction fails to match germline, which may point to a read error. The V and J genes are TRBV11-2 and TRBJ1-1; D uncertain. The germline V gene has CDR1 SGHAT and CDR2 FQNNGV. The CDR3 has 15 amino acids. DNA of the CDR3: TGTGCCACCAGCAGGCATCTGGGGTTGAACACTGAAGCTTTCTTT. Translating it yields CATSRHLGLNTEAFF.

Note on this clonotype: A junction end diverges from the germline sequence, so it may reflect a read error. This chain links TRBV7-9 with TRBJ2-2, with D unresolved. The germline gives CDR1 SEHNR, CDR2 FQNEAQ (reference sequence). The CDR3 covers 14 residues. CDR3: CASSLSGESLKLSF. CDR3 nucleotides: TGTGCCAGCAGCTTATCTGGGGAATCACTGAAGCTTTCTTTT.

The chain couples TRBV4-1 to TRBJ2-7; 11 nucleotides match TRBD1. The germline gives CDR1 MGHRA, CDR2 YSYEKL. The CDR3 extends over 15 amino acids. Losses at the gene ends were 0 bases for V and 5 bases for J; bases not matched to a gene: 3. CDR3 DNA sequence: TGCGCCAGCAGCCAAGAGGACAGGGGGCACGACGAGCAGTACTTC. Translating it yields CASSQEDRGHDEQYF.

Points on this clonotype: This may arise from a read error, as a much more abundant clone is one base away. The chain is built from TRBV6-1 and TRBJ2-1; 9 bases are shared with TRBD2. CDR3 length: 14 residues. Germline V gene data show CDR1 as MNHNS and CDR2 as SASEGT. The ends lost 5 bases at V and 10 bases at J; junction bases unmatched: 9. The CDR3 sequence: CASSCSSTSGEQFF. DNA for the CDR3: TGTGCCAGCAGTTGCTCGAGCACTAGCGGGGAGCAGTTCTTC.

This chain uses TRBV20-1 with TRBJ1-1; D remains unclear. V was clipped by 5 bases and J by 6 bases, with 16 bases between them. CDR1 is DFQATT, CDR2 SNEGSKA, per germline (reference sequence). The length of the CDR3 is 13 residues. CDR3 DNA: TGCAGTGCTCTACTAAGAGGTTTCTCTGAAGCTTTCTTT. Translating gives CSALLRGFSEAFF.

About this clonotype: This may stem from a read error, because a much larger clone lies one nucleotide away. This chain uses TRBV5-5 with TRBJ1-1, with D perhaps matching TRBD1 (6 bases). Germline V gene lookup returns CDR1 SGHKS and CDR2 YYEKEE (reference sequence). This CDR3 has 14 residues. The CDR3 nucleotides read TGTGCCAGCAGCTTTCGGGGGCGGGACACTGAAGCTCTCTTT. Protein: CASSFRGRDTEALF.

This clonotype was recorded many times. The chain couples TRBV13 to TRBJ1-6; 9 positions match TRBD1. The germline CDR1 and CDR2 sequences are PRHDT and FYEKMQ (reference sequence). The CDR3 has 18 residues. The V and J ends lost 5 bases and 10 bases, in that order; junction bases with no gene match: 18. The CDR3: CASSPPIAGTGTYSPLHF. For the CDR3, the DNA is TGTGCCAGCAGCCCTCCAATTGCCGGGACAGGGACATACTCACCCCTCCACTTT.

The chain uses TRBV19 and TRBJ2-5, with TRBD1 matching 8 bases. The germline gives CDR1 LNHDA, CDR2 SQIVND (reference sequence). Trimming took 5 bases from V and 2 from J; bases not matched to a gene: 4. This CDR3 is 14 amino acids long. The CDR3 is CASSDGTGQETQYF. As DNA, the CDR3 is TGTGCCAGTAGTGATGGGACAGGACAAGAGACCCAGTACTTC.

This rearrangement joins TRBV25-1 to TRBJ1-2; TRBD1 agrees at 8 bases. Germline CDR1 and CDR2: MGHDK and SYGVNS. V lost 5 bases, J lost 2 bases, and 10 bases stayed unmatched. The CDR3 consists of 16 residues. CDR3 in amino acids: CASSRTGTGANYGYTF. In DNA, the CDR3 is TGTGCCAGCAGTAGAACCGGGACAGGAGCCAACTATGGCTACACCTTC.

This clonotype showed up just once. A much larger clone is a single base away; this may be a read error. The chain uses TRBV5-6 and TRBJ2-1, with 7 positions matching TRBD1. The DNA end favors TRBJ2-5, so the J call may be wrong. Germline V lookup: CDR1 SGHDT, CDR2 YYEEEE. There are 15 residues in the CDR3. The CDR3 sequence: CDSSLVGRGYETQYF. In nucleotides, the CDR3 is TGTGACAGCAGCTTGGTGGGCAGGGGGTACGAGACCCAGTACTTC.

This clonotype was seen a handful of times. The chain has TRBV10-3 and TRBJ1-6, with D possibly matching TRBD1 (6 bases). In germline, CDR1 is ENHRY, CDR2 SYGVKD. Deletions cut 4 bases from V and 8 bases from J, with 15 bases between. The length of the CDR3 is 15 residues. This chain's CDR3 is CAISGPDRWDSPLHF. The CDR3 nucleotides are TGTGCCATCAGTGGGCCGGACAGATGGGATTCACCCCTCCACTTT.

Turning to this clonotype: The junction and the germline gene differ at one end; a read error may be behind it. V is TRBV7-8 and J is TRBJ2-5; D possibly corresponds to TRBD1 (6 bases). This CDR3 is built from 13 residues. From germline, CDR1 is SGHVS and CDR2 FQNEAQ. CDR3 coding DNA: TGTGCCAGCAGCACAACACAGGGCGGAGACACGCAGTTC. This encodes CASSTTQGGDTQF.

The V call is TRBV24-1, the J call TRBJ2-1; perhaps TRBD1 as D (6 bases). The germline gives CDR1 KGHDR, CDR2 SFDVKD. V lost 5 bases and J 7 bases, leaving 17 bases between the germline ends. The CDR3 loop spans 15 amino acids. The CDR3 DNA is TGTGCCACCAGTGCGCACAGGGATGATCGGAATGAGCAGTTCTTC. Translating it yields CATSAHRDDRNEQFF.

The genes are TRBV9 and TRBJ1-1; D gene uncertain. Trimming removed 1 base from V and 2 bases from J, with 12 bases in between. Germline loops: CDR1 SGDLS, CDR2 YYNGEE. The CDR3 sequence is 15 residues long. This CDR3 reads CASSVRADLNTEAFF. CDR3 bases: TGTGCCAGCAGCGTAAGGGCCGATCTAAACACTGAAGCTTTCTTT.

The chain links TRBV7-6 to TRBJ1-1, with D unclear. Trimming took 3 bases from V and 10 from J, leaving 9 bases between them. The CDR3 covers 11 residues. Germline CDR1 SGHVS, CDR2 FNYEAQ. This chain's CDR3 is CASSFGVRAFF. As DNA, the CDR3 is TGTGCCAGCAGCTTCGGGGTTCGAGCTTTCTTT.

With regard to this clonotype: The junction does not match germline at one end; this may be a read error. V is TRBV9 and J is TRBJ2-5; no firm D call. CDR1 and CDR2 from the germline V gene are SGDLS and YYNGEE. The CDR3 extends over 15 amino acids. CDR3 in amino acids: CASSIGPSLKENQYF. Here the CDR3 DNA reads TGTGCCAGCAGCATAGGGCCTAGTCTTAAAGAGAACCAGTACTTC. The full variable domain, its missing parts supplied by reference TRBV9 and TRBJ2-5, is DSGVTQTPKHLITATGQRVTLRCSPRSGDLSVYWYQQSLDQGLQFLIQYYNGEERAKGNILERFSAQQFPDLHSELNLSSLELGDSALYFCASSIGPSLKENQYFGPGTRLLVL.

This clonotype occurred many times. V gene TRBV5-4 combines with J gene TRBJ2-5; D possibly uses TRBD1 or TRBD2 (5 bases each). This CDR3 spans 14 amino acids. Trimming pared 0 bases from V and 0 bases from J, leaving 6 bases between. In germline, CDR1 is SGHNT, CDR2 YYREEE (reference sequence). The chain's CDR3 is CASSLGGYQETQYF. For the CDR3, the DNA is TGTGCCAGCAGCTTGGGGGGGTACCAAGAGACCCAGTACTTC.

This sequence joins TRBV7-3 and TRBJ1-1; D remains unclear. The ends were cut back, 7 bases at V and 4 bases at J, with 13 bases in the middle. The CDR3 loop spans 13 amino acids. Germline loops: CDR1 SGHTA, CDR2 FQGTGA. CDR3 coding DNA: TGTGCCAGCAACAAGGCGGTAGTCACTGAAGCTTTCTTT. Protein sequence: CASNKAVVTEAFF.

There are many counts of this clonotype. The gene calls are TRBV6-2 or TRBV6-3 and TRBJ2-1, with no clear D. The CDR3 length is 13 residues. V lost 4 bases and J lost 7, with 11 bases in between. CDR1 and CDR2 (germline): MNHEY, SVGEGT. CDR3 in amino acids: CASSFSSWNEQFF. Here the CDR3 DNA reads TGTGCCAGCAGTTTCTCGAGTTGGAATGAGCAGTTCTTC.

This clonotype was recorded many times. The chain uses TRBV27 and TRBJ1-2; TRBD1 is a possible D gene (6 bases). CDR1 and CDR2 from the germline V gene are MNHEY and SMNVEV (reference sequence). V shed 1 base and J shed 8 bases, with 14 bases lying between them. The CDR3 is 14 amino acids. The CDR3 DNA reads as TGTGCCAGCAGTTTATTGGGCAGGGGTCAAGGCTACACCTTC. This sequence encodes CASSLLGRGQGYTF.

The rearrangement uses TRBV7-2 and TRBJ1-2; 8 bases line up with TRBD1. The CDR3 runs 14 residues. Germline V gene data show CDR1 as SGHTA and CDR2 as FQGNSA. The junction had 16 bases not matched to a gene; V was cut back by 5 bases and J by 14 bases. CDR3 sequence reads: CASSVERTGYGRTF. DNA for the CDR3: TGTGCCAGCAGCGTAGAAAGGACAGGGTATGGCAGAACCTTC.

Turning to this clonotype: Compared with germline, one end of the junction differs, possibly owing to a read error. CDR3 sequence: CASSTGGSSGGYVLTF. For the CDR3, the DNA is TGTGCCAGTAGTACAGGAGGTTCCTCTGGGGGCTACGTCTTGACTTTC. The chain links TRBV19 to TRBJ2-6; tentative D call: TRBD1 (6 bases). CDR1 is LNHDA, CDR2 SQIVND, per germline (reference sequence). CDR3 length: 16 residues.

This chain connects TRBV5-1 to TRBJ1-5, with TRBD1 identical over 7 bases. Germline values: CDR1 SGHRS, CDR2 YFSETQ. There are 15 residues in the CDR3. J was trimmed by 5 bases and V by 2 bases; bases with no gene match: 7. The CDR3 DNA reads as TGCGCCAGCAGCTTTACAGGGGACACTGATCAGCCCCAGCATTTT. Translation gives CASSFTGDTDQPQHF.

The chain couples TRBV15 to TRBJ1-1, with D unresolved. The V gene lost 5 bases and the J gene lost 2 bases, with 15 bases spanning the gap. The germline V gene has CDR1 LNHNV and CDR2 YYDKDF (reference sequence). The CDR3 has 15 amino acids. The CDR3 DNA follows: TGTGCCACCAGCTTTATCGCGACACCAAACACTGAAGCTTTCTTT. Amino acid sequence: CATSFIATPNTEAFF.

The chain recombines TRBV9 with TRBJ1-4; no reliable D call. The CDR3 contains 13 residues. Germline V gene data show CDR1 as SGDLS and CDR2 as YYNGEE. The V and J ends lost 5 bases and 13 bases respectively, with 18 bases between them. CDR3 DNA sequence: TGTGCCAGCAGGACTGACCGTAATGAACCACTGTTTTTT. Residues: CASRTDRNEPLFF.

To note about this clonotype: A read error may explain this, as a much larger clone is one base away. This chain joins TRBV19 and TRBJ2-4; 8 nucleotides line up with TRBD1. CDR1 and CDR2 from the germline V gene are LNHDA and SQIVND (reference sequence). CDR3 length: 16 residues. Unmatched junction bases numbered 11, after V lost 6 bases and J lost 4 bases. The CDR3 nucleotides read TGTGCCAGTAGCAGGAACAGGGGGGATACAAAAAACATTCAGTACTTC. This encodes CASSRNRGDTKNIQYF.

In its sample, this clonotype was seen a few times. The chain recombines TRBV20-1 with TRBJ2-1, with D maybe TRBD1 (6 bases). Looked up from germline, CDR1 is DFQATT and CDR2 is SNEGSKA (reference sequence). V lost 3 bases, J lost 4 bases, and 7 bases lay in between. The CDR3 is made up of 12 amino acids. Written as DNA, the CDR3 is TGCAGTGCTAGTACAGGGTACAATGAGCAGTTCTTC. It specifies CSASTGYNEQFF.

This clonotype showed up many times. The chain combines TRBV20-1 with TRBJ2-2; tentatively, D is TRBD2 (6 bases). Trimming removed 5 bases at V and 7 bases at J, with 14 bases between. Looked up from germline, CDR1 is DFQATT and CDR2 is SNEGSKA (reference sequence). This CDR3 comprises 13 residues. The CDR3 is CSAYERVHGELFF. For the CDR3, the DNA is TGCAGTGCTTACGAGCGGGTCCACGGGGAGCTGTTTTTT.